Listed here are 30 T cell receptor beta chains from one sample, sequenced in a study of a mutant IDH1 vaccine in newly diagnosed glioma. Produced via immunoSEQ multiplex PCR; TCRdb's table is partial and in-frame only. This table holds roughly 51,000 clones, approximately 81% found once. Their antigens remain unidentified. Time point specified: week 5, during vaccination. One vaccine dose held 300 ug of mutant IDH1 20-mer peptide and came with topical imiquimod. Sequenced here: PBMCs, sampled from a glioma patient whose treatment included an IDH1 peptide vaccine. Every receptor here comes from a man younger than 40 with glioma.

The chain has TRBV7-9 and TRBJ1-5, with TRBD1 identical over 8 bases. The J segment lost 4 bases and the V segment lost 5 bases, leaving 7 bases of the junction unmatched. Germline loops: CDR1 SEHNR, CDR2 FQNEAQ (reference sequence). This CDR3 region has 15 residues. Here the CDR3 reads CASSGIGTGNQPQHF. CDR3 DNA sequence: TGTGCCAGCAGCGGAATCGGGACAGGAAATCAGCCCCAGCATTTT. Filled out from reference TRBV7-9 and TRBJ1-5, the complete variable domain reads DTGVSQNPRHKITKRGQNVTFRCDPISEHNRLYWYRQTLGQGPEFLTYFQNEAQLEKSRLLSDRFSAERPKGSFSTLEIQRTEQGDSAMYLCASSGIGTGNQPQHFGDGTRLSIL.

This clone showed up just a few times. The CDR3 nucleotides read TGTGCCAGCAGCGTAGTTGGGGGAAGAAGGTTCGGGGAGCTGTTTTTT. This sequence encodes CASSVVGGRRFGELFF. This chain joins TRBV9 and TRBJ2-2; either TRBD1 or TRBD2 may supply D (5 bases each). The length of the CDR3 is 16 residues. Germline V lookup: CDR1 SGDLS, CDR2 YYNGEE. V was cut by 0 bases and J by 7 bases, with 16 bases left in between.

The chain is built from TRBV28 and TRBJ2-4; 8 positions agree with TRBD2. Unmatched junction bases numbered 6, after V lost 7 bases and J lost 4 bases. Germline V gives CDR1 MDHEN, CDR2 SYDVKM. CDR3 length: 14 amino acids. DNA of the CDR3: TGTGCCAGCATTCACGGGGGGGCTAAAAACATTCAGTACTTC. Its translation is CASIHGGAKNIQYF.

The V call is TRBV6-6, the J call TRBJ1-6; D remains unclear. Per the germline V gene, CDR1 is MNHNY and CDR2 is SVGAGI (reference sequence). This CDR3 comprises 13 residues. Trimming stripped 6 bases from V and 5 bases from J, with 8 bases between. In DNA form, the CDR3 reads TGTGCCAGCAGACCTTGGGATAATTCACCCCTCCACTTT. Encoded protein: CASRPWDNSPLHF.

The chain links TRBV19 to TRBJ2-7, with TRBD1 matching over 9 bases. The CDR3 contains 12 residues. Germline CDR1 reads LNHDA; CDR2 reads SQIVND (reference sequence). V lost 6 bases to trimming and J lost 5 bases; unmatched junction nucleotides: 2. This chain's CDR3 is CASRRDRDEQYF. The CDR3 DNA reads TGTGCCAGTAGGAGGGACAGGGACGAGCAGTACTTC.

The genes are TRBV7-2 and TRBJ1-5, with D maybe TRBD1 (6 bases). Germline CDR1 and CDR2: SGHTA and FQGNSA. The CDR3 runs 15 residues. With 3 bases removed from V and 4 bases from J, the gap between germline ends came to 13 bases. CDR3 sequence: CASSFSRGINQPQHF. The CDR3 nucleotides are TGTGCCAGCAGCTTCTCCAGGGGAATAAATCAGCCCCAGCATTTT.

The V and J genes are TRBV6-5 and TRBJ2-3; D unclear. The CDR3 consists of 14 residues. Germline V CDR1 and CDR2: MNHEY, SVGAGI. The ends were cut back, 0 bases at V and 7 bases at J, with 11 bases in the middle. DNA for the CDR3: TGTGCCAGCAGTTACTCTGAAGGGCAGTATACGCAGTATTTT. As protein: CASSYSEGQYTQYF.

The rearrangement links TRBV28 to TRBJ1-5, with D maybe TRBD1 (5 bases). CDR3 length: 17 amino acids. Germline CDR1 reads MDHEN; CDR2 reads SYDVKM. V gave up 4 bases and J gave up 0 bases, with 16 bases separating them. Here the CDR3 reads CASSSIDSLNSNQPQHF. The CDR3 nucleotides read TGTGCCAGCAGTTCGATTGACAGTCTAAATAGCAATCAGCCCCAGCATTTT.

The V gene is TRBV19, the J gene TRBJ1-6; no firm D call. The CDR3 length is 12 residues. The V and J ends lost 6 bases and 7 bases respectively, with 7 bases between them. The germline V gene encodes CDR1 LNHDA and CDR2 SQIVND (reference sequence). The CDR3 loop is CASREVNSPLHF. The CDR3 bases are TGTGCCAGTAGAGAGGTCAATTCACCCCTCCACTTT.

V gene TRBV7-9 combines with J gene TRBJ1-6, with 7 bases fitting TRBD1. The germline CDR1 and CDR2 sequences are SEHNR and FQNEAQ (reference sequence). This CDR3 is built from 14 residues. Trimming at V came to 1 base and at J to 9 bases, leaving 3 bases not matched to a gene. DNA for the CDR3: TGTGCCAGCAGCTTAGTGAGGGGGCTTTCACCCCTCCACTTT. Its translation is CASSLVRGLSPLHF.

The rearrangement links TRBV27 to TRBJ1-2; 8 bases match TRBD1. Germline CDR1 is MNHEY and CDR2 is SMNVEV (reference sequence). The CDR3 sequence is 13 residues long. After removal of 6 bases from V and 4 bases from J, the junction contained 4 bases not matched to a gene. CDR3 nucleotide sequence: TGTGCCAGCAGCCCCGGACAGGGCTATGGCTACACCTTC. This sequence encodes CASSPGQGYGYTF.

This chain joins TRBV6-6 and TRBJ1-4; no definite D call. V shed 6 bases and J shed 5 bases, with 13 bases lying between them. The V gene's germline CDR1 is MNHNY and CDR2 SVGAGI (reference sequence). The CDR3 has 14 amino acids. The CDR3 DNA follows: TGTGCCAGCAGCCAATCCCCCCTGAATGAAAAACTGTTTTTT. Protein product: CASSQSPLNEKLFF.

This clone was recorded only once. The chain employs TRBV27 and TRBJ1-2, with 8 bases fitting TRBD1. This CDR3 has 13 residues. The V and J ends lost 7 bases and 4 bases, in that order; junction bases with no gene match: 5. In germline, CDR1 is MNHEY, CDR2 SMNVEV (reference sequence). The DNA for the CDR3 is TGTGCCAGCACCGGACAGGGTGGCTATGGCTACACCTTC. Translated, it gives CASTGQGGYGYTF.

The rearrangement uses TRBV29-1 and TRBJ1-5, with D possibly being TRBD1 (5 bases). V lost 7 bases and J 5 bases, leaving 15 bases between the germline ends. The CDR3 is 13 residues long. The germline CDR1 and CDR2 sequences are SQVTM and ANQGSEA. The CDR3 reads CSARDGSDQPQHF. CDR3 nucleotide sequence: TGCAGCGCTAGGGACGGTTCGGATCAGCCCCAGCATTTT.

This clone was counted once. The chain links TRBV18 to TRBJ2-5, with TRBD2 matching 9 bases. This CDR3 has 15 amino acids. The germline gives CDR1 KGHSH, CDR2 LQKENI. The V segment lost 2 bases and the J segment 0 bases; nucleotides outside the gene matches: 1. CDR3 in amino acids: CASSPIAGDQETQYF. The DNA of the CDR3 is TGTGCCAGCTCACCAATAGCGGGGGACCAAGAGACCCAGTACTTC.

This clone was recorded a few times. This chain links TRBV5-1 with TRBJ1-4; D remains unclear. V was clipped by 0 bases and J by 5 bases, with 8 bases between them. The CDR3 has 14 amino acids. Germline V gives CDR1 SGHRS, CDR2 YFSETQ. As DNA, the CDR3 is TGCGCCAGCAGCTTGGCAGAAAACAATGAAAAACTGTTTTTT. Translating it yields CASSLAENNEKLFF.

CDR3 in DNA: TGTGCCAGCAGCTTAGGACAAATGAACACTGAAGCTTTCTTT. Translating gives CASSLGQMNTEAFF. The chain carries TRBV7-8 and TRBJ1-1; the D is unclear. The V gene lost 1 base and the J gene lost 0 bases, with 6 bases spanning the gap. Germline CDR1 SGHVS, CDR2 FQNEAQ. This CDR3 comprises 14 residues.

The chain carries TRBV29-1 and TRBJ1-1, with 8 bases matching TRBD1. This CDR3 region has 13 residues. V dropped 3 bases and J dropped 3; count of bases not matched to a gene: 3. Germline loops: CDR1 SQVTM, CDR2 ANQGSEA. CDR3 DNA: TGCAGCGTTGAGACAGGGGAATACACTGAAGCTTTCTTT. Amino acids: CSVETGEYTEAFF.

This clone was counted a few times. The J gene is TRBJ1-1, the V gene TRBV7-9; no clear D gene. V lost 0 bases, J lost 1 base, and 6 bases lay in between. Germline V lookup: CDR1 SEHNR, CDR2 FQNEAQ (reference sequence). The CDR3 contains 14 residues. For the CDR3, the DNA is TGTGCCAGCAGCTTAGCGTTGGGGAACACTGAAGCTTTCTTT. It translates to CASSLALGNTEAFF.

The chain joins TRBV7-8 to TRBJ2-2; 7 nucleotides match TRBD1. The CDR3 covers 15 residues. Germline CDR1 SGHVS, CDR2 FQNEAQ. The V segment lost 5 bases and the J segment 8 bases; nucleotides outside the gene matches: 11. The CDR3 reads CASSTRRTGSGELFF. CDR3 in DNA: TGTGCCAGCAGCACCCGAAGGACAGGTTCTGGGGAGCTGTTTTTT.

This chain joins TRBV30 and TRBJ2-5; tentative D call: TRBD2 (7 bases). V was shortened by 0 bases and J by 5 bases, with 10 bases between the two germline ends. Germline CDR1 and CDR2: GTSNPN and SVGIG (reference sequence). The CDR3 runs 13 residues. The CDR3 nucleotides read TGTGCCTGGAGTGTAGGGGGAGGGGAGACCCAGTACTTC. Translated: CAWSVGGGETQYF. The complete variable domain, with remaining parts taken from reference TRBV30 and TRBJ2-5, reads SQTIHQWPATLVQPVGSPLSLECTVEGTSNPNLYWYRQAAGRGLQLLFYSVGIGQISSEVPQNLSASRPQDRQFILSSKKLLLSDSGFYLCAWSVGGGETQYFGPGTRLLVL.

This chain joins TRBV28 and TRBJ1-5; D is possibly TRBD1 (5 bases). The germline V gene has CDR1 MDHEN and CDR2 SYDVKM. Trimming left V 4 bases short and J 4 bases short, with 14 bases between. CDR3 size: 15 residues. CDR3 protein: CASSYGDYKNQPQHF. For the CDR3, the DNA is TGTGCCAGCAGTTATGGGGACTACAAGAATCAGCCCCAGCATTTT.

The chain carries TRBV28 and TRBJ2-5; 13 bases agree with TRBD2. Per the germline V gene, CDR1 is MDHEN and CDR2 is SYDVKM. V was pared by 4 bases and J by 5 bases, with 10 bases of the junction left unmatched. This CDR3 is 17 amino acids long. The CDR3 spells CASSSIAGTSGDETQYF. CDR3 sequence (DNA): TGTGCCAGCAGTTCTATAGCCGGGACTAGCGGGGACGAGACCCAGTACTTC. Filled out from reference TRBV28 and TRBJ2-5, the complete variable domain reads DVKVTQSSRYLVKRTGEKVFLECVQDMDHENMFWYRQDPGLGLRLIYFSYDVKMKEKGDIPEGYSVSREKKERFSLILESASTNQTSMYLCASSSIAGTSGDETQYFGPGTRLLVL.

The chain uses TRBV2 and TRBJ2-7; tentative D call: TRBD2 (6 bases). The CDR3 has 13 amino acids. V lost 7 bases, J lost 4 bases, and 14 bases lay in between. Germline CDR1 reads SNHLY; CDR2 reads FYNNEI. This chain's CDR3 is CASNPGGTYEQYF. CDR3 nucleotide sequence: TGTGCCAGCAATCCCGGGGGAACATACGAGCAGTACTTC.

V usage is TRBV7-6 and J usage is TRBJ2-7; TRBD1 matches at 7 bases. The germline CDR1 and CDR2 sequences are SGHVS and FNYEAQ. This CDR3 region has 14 residues. V lost 4 bases to trimming and J lost 0 bases; unmatched junction nucleotides: 3. CDR3 DNA: TGTGCCAGCAGCTCGACAGGGTTCTCCTACGAGCAGTACTTC. Amino acid sequence: CASSSTGFSYEQYF.

This chain's CDR3 is CASSIQGRRPQETQYF. CDR3 in DNA: TGTGCCAGTAGTATACAGGGAAGACGCCCACAAGAGACCCAGTACTTC. The chain has TRBV19 and TRBJ2-5, with D perhaps matching TRBD1 (5 bases). Trimming pared 2 bases from V and 2 bases from J, leaving 15 bases between. The CDR3 sequence is 16 residues long. The germline gives CDR1 LNHDA, CDR2 SQIVND (reference sequence).

This clone was seen only a few times. The chain joins TRBV2 to TRBJ1-1, with D unresolved. V shed 7 bases and J shed 1 base, with 10 bases lying between them. The CDR3 is 13 residues long. Germline-derived CDR1 and CDR2 are SNHLY and FYNNEI. In nucleotides, the CDR3 is TGTGCCAGCACCCCTCGCTGGAACACTGAAGCTTTCTTT. Translated, it gives CASTPRWNTEAFF.

This chain connects TRBV19 to TRBJ1-5, with TRBD1 as a possible D gene (6 bases). The CDR3 has 16 residues. Germline-derived CDR1 and CDR2 are LNHDA and SQIVND (reference sequence). V was shortened by 11 bases and J by 7 bases, with 27 bases between the two germline ends. The CDR3 coding sequence is TGTGCCCCAGACGGTCGGGGGGCCGCCATAAGGCAGCCCCAGCATTTT. This sequence encodes CAPDGRGAAIRQPQHF.

The J gene is TRBJ2-1, the V gene TRBV10-1; 10 bases are a match to TRBD2. Germline CDR1 is WNHNN and CDR2 is SYGVQD (reference sequence). This CDR3 spans 18 amino acids. V dropped 0 bases and J dropped 0; count of bases not matched to a gene: 5. The CDR3 DNA follows: TGCGCCAGCAGTGAGTCGACTCCTAGCGGGGGCTCCTACAATGAGCAGTTCTTC. Translating gives CASSESTPSGGSYNEQFF.

Remarks on this clone: The junction does not match germline at one end; this may be a read error. The CDR3 DNA reads TGCGCCAGCAGCATAGACCCGGGATTGAGAGAGAACTTC. Encoded protein: CASSIDPGLRENF. The chain couples TRBV5-1 to TRBJ2-7; D might be TRBD2 (5 bases). The CDR3 has 13 amino acids. The germline V gene encodes CDR1 SGHRS and CDR2 YFSETQ. The variable domain in full, with the rest retrieved from reference TRBV5-1 and TRBJ2-7, is KAGVTQTPRYLIKTRGQQVTLSCSPISGHRSVSWYQQTPGQGLQFLFEYFSETQRNKGNFPGRFSGRQFSNSRSEMNVSTLELGDSALYLCASSIDPGLRENFGPGTRLTVT.